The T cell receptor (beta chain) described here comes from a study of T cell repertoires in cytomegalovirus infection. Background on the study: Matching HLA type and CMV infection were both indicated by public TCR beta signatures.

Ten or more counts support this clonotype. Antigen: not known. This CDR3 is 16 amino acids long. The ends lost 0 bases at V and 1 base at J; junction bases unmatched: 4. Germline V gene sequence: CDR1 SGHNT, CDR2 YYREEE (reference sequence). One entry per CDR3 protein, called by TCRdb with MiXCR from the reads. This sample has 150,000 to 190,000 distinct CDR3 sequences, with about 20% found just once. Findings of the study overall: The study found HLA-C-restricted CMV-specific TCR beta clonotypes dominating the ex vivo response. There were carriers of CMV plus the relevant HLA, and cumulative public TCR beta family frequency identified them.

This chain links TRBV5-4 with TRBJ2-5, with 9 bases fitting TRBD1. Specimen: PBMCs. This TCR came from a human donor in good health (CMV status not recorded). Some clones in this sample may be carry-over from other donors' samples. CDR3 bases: TGTGCCAGCAGCTTGGACACAGGGGGCTTCCAAGAGACCCAGTACTTC. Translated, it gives CASSLDTGGFQETQYF.